The 19 T cell receptor beta chains below come from one sample, sequenced in a study of identical twins. TCRdb ran MiXCR on the 5' RACE reads and lists one entry per CDR3 protein. The table lists around 490,000 distinct CDR3 sequences, approximately 20% of them singletons. The same specimen was also included in a second study, on yellow fever vaccine responses in identical twins.

Material for sequencing was CD4+ T cells sorted from blood. The source is a young woman in good health.

V and J are TRBV3-1 and TRBJ2-1, with D perhaps TRBD1 or TRBD2 (5 bases each). This CDR3 comprises 15 residues. Germline V gene data show CDR1 as LGHDT and CDR2 as YNNKEL (reference sequence). Between the trimmed V and J ends, which lost 1 base and 9 bases, there was a span of 16 bases. The CDR3 here is CASSQVRGGGTEQFF. CDR3 coding DNA: TGTGCCAGCAGCCAAGTTAGAGGTGGGGGAACTGAGCAGTTCTTC.

The rearrangement joins TRBV10-3 to TRBJ1-5; D possibly corresponds to TRBD1 (5 bases). This CDR3 comprises 14 residues. V lost 4 bases to trimming and J lost 7 bases, with 14 bases between them. Germline CDR1 reads ENHRY; CDR2 reads SYGVKD. This CDR3 is CAISAGMWGQPQHF. The DNA of the CDR3 is TGTGCCATCAGTGCGGGAATGTGGGGGCAGCCCCAGCATTTT.

The V and J genes are TRBV5-1 and TRBJ2-7, with TRBD1 identical over 9 bases. Germline trimming cut 5 bases from V and 3 bases from J; bases unmatched to any gene: 6. The CDR3 has 14 amino acids. The germline V gene has CDR1 SGHRS and CDR2 YFSETQ. The DNA of the CDR3 is TGCGCCAGCAGGTTTGGACAGGGGAACTACGAGCAGTACTTC. It yields the protein CASRFGQGNYEQYF. The whole variable domain, filled in from reference TRBV5-1 and TRBJ2-7, reads KAGVTQTPRYLIKTRGQQVTLSCSPISGHRSVSWYQQTPGQGLQFLFEYFSETQRNKGNFPGRFSGRQFSNSRSEMNVSTLELGDSALYLCASRFGQGNYEQYFGPGTRLTVT.

This clonotype was seen more than once but under ten times. This chain connects TRBV12-3 or TRBV12-4 to TRBJ2-3, with TRBD1 identical over 9 bases. The CDR3 runs 15 residues. Germline trimming cut 5 bases from V and 2 bases from J; bases unmatched to any gene: 5. As DNA, the CDR3 is TGTGCCAGCAGTAGGCGACAGGGGGTCACAGATACGCAGTATTTT. This gives the protein CASSRRQGVTDTQYF.

This sequence joins TRBV5-6 and TRBJ2-7, with 8 bases fitting TRBD1. After removal of 0 bases from V and 4 bases from J, the junction contained 12 bases not matched to a gene. The CDR3 runs to 17 residues. Germline CDR1 SGHDT, CDR2 YYEEEE. The chain's CDR3 is CASSLASQGALRYEQYV. DNA for the CDR3: TGTGCCAGCAGCTTGGCCAGCCAGGGGGCGCTCCGTTACGAGCAGTACGTC.

This clonotype was counted a few times. The V and J genes are TRBV12-3 or TRBV12-4 and TRBJ2-1, with D perhaps matching TRBD2 (6 bases). The CDR3 loop spans 15 amino acids. The V and J ends lost 6 bases and 5 bases respectively, with 17 bases between them. The CDR3 is CASSPTGTRNNEQFF. In DNA form, the CDR3 reads TGTGCCAGCAGCCCCACCGGGACTCGGAACAATGAGCAGTTCTTC.

The table lists this clonotype with a few counts. The chain recombines TRBV28 with TRBJ2-2, with TRBD2 identical over 10 bases. With V trimmed by 3 bases and J by 4 bases, 5 bases remained unmatched. Per the germline V gene, CDR1 is MDHEN and CDR2 is SYDVKM. CDR3 length: 16 amino acids. CDR3 in amino acids: CASSFLLAGGTGELFF. The CDR3 DNA sequence: TGTGCCAGCAGTTTCTTGTTAGCGGGGGGCACCGGGGAGCTGTTTTTT.

This clonotype has more than one count but fewer than ten. The V gene is TRBV15, the J gene TRBJ2-2; D call uncertain. CDR1 and CDR2 (germline): LNHNV, YYDKDF (reference sequence). This CDR3 is built from 14 residues. Trimming took 0 bases from V and 5 from J, leaving 7 bases between them. The CDR3, as DNA: TGTGCCACCAGCAGAGATCCTAGGACCGGGGAGCTGTTTTTT. It is translated as CATSRDPRTGELFF.

The chain joins TRBV12-3 or TRBV12-4 to TRBJ2-5; D is undetermined. Between the trimmed V and J ends, which lost 5 bases and 5 bases, there was a span of 12 bases. The CDR3 runs 13 residues. The CDR3 protein is CASSGPPHETQYF. As DNA, the CDR3 is TGTGCCAGCAGTGGACCTCCCCATGAGACCCAGTACTTC.

In nucleotides, the CDR3 is TGTGCCAGCAGTCCCGGGACTACACGTCCGGAGCAGTACGTC. Its protein product is CASSPGTTRPEQYV. This chain joins TRBV28 and TRBJ2-7; TRBD2 matches 7 bases. This CDR3 region has 14 residues. V gave up 5 bases and J gave up 7 bases; unmatched junction bases: 11. Germline V gene sequence: CDR1 MDHEN, CDR2 SYDVKM.

The CDR3 reads CASDKGGSYNEQFF. The CDR3 bases are TGTGCCAGCGATAAAGGGGGCTCCTACAATGAGCAGTTCTTC. This chain links TRBV12-3 or TRBV12-4 with TRBJ2-1, with TRBD1 as a possible D gene (6 bases). V gave up 8 bases and J gave up 0 bases, with 11 bases separating them. This CDR3 comprises 14 residues.

The sample holds a few counts of this clonotype. The genes are TRBV5-5 and TRBJ2-7, with 7 positions matching TRBD2. V was pared by 0 bases and J by 3 bases, with 6 bases of the junction left unmatched. This CDR3 has 15 amino acids. Germline V lookup: CDR1 SGHKS, CDR2 YYEKEE (reference sequence). CDR3 nucleotide sequence: TGTGCCAGCAGCTTGGCTCTTCGCGGGAGCTACGAGCAGTACGTC. This codes for CASSLALRGSYEQYV.

This clonotype has only a few counts. The chain recombines TRBV5-1 with TRBJ2-6; tentative D call: TRBD1 (5 bases). The CDR3 has 15 residues. V shed 4 bases and J shed 2 bases, with 10 bases lying between them. CDR1 and CDR2 (germline): SGHRS, YFSETQ. The CDR3 loop is CASSIGVTGANVLTF. The CDR3, as DNA: TGCGCCAGCAGCATAGGGGTCACTGGGGCCAACGTCCTGACTTTC.

The chain employs TRBV7-9 and TRBJ1-2; perhaps TRBD1 as D (6 bases). Trimming removed 4 bases at V and 6 bases at J, with 24 bases between. CDR3 length equals 17 residues. Germline lookup yields CDR1 SEHNR and CDR2 FQNEAQ (reference sequence). The CDR3 is CASSSKTSGRGAHGYTF. CDR3 DNA: TGTGCCAGCAGCTCTAAGACCTCCGGTCGGGGGGCGCATGGCTACACCTTC.

CDR3 loop: CASSLARNSEQFF. The CDR3 DNA sequence: TGTGCCAGCAGCTTAGCCCGGAATTCCGAGCAGTTCTTC. This sequence joins TRBV7-7 and TRBJ2-1, with D uncertain. Germline values: CDR1 SSHAT, CDR2 FNYEAQ (reference sequence). This CDR3 has 13 residues. V lost 0 bases to trimming and J lost 10 bases, with 10 bases between them.

The chain uses TRBV20-1 and TRBJ2-2, with D possibly matching TRBD2 (5 bases). The germline CDR1 and CDR2 sequences are DFQATT and SNEGSKA (reference sequence). This CDR3 comprises 17 residues. V lost 4 bases and J lost 0, with 18 bases in between. Written as DNA, the CDR3 is TGCAGTGCTAAAAGGCACAGCGGCCTCACGAACACCGGGGAGCTGTTTTTT. Translation: CSAKRHSGLTNTGELFF.

The V and J genes are TRBV10-3 and TRBJ1-2; D is unresolved. This CDR3 spans 13 amino acids. CDR1 and CDR2 from the germline V gene are ENHRY and SYGVKD. Between the trimmed V and J ends, which lost 3 bases and 8 bases, there was a span of 13 bases. CDR3 bases: TGTGCCATCAGTGAATCCGGTATCGGGGGCTACACCTTC. The encoded protein is CAISESGIGGYTF.

This clonotype was seen more than once but under ten times. The chain carries TRBV2 and TRBJ2-7; D gene ambiguous. Germline lookup yields CDR1 SNHLY and CDR2 FYNNEI. Trimming pared 5 bases from V and 3 bases from J, leaving 8 bases between. The CDR3 contains 12 residues. In nucleotides, the CDR3 is TGTGCCAGCAGTCACGACCACTACGAGCAGTACGTC. This gives the protein CASSHDHYEQYV.

The chain combines TRBV4-2 with TRBJ2-4; maybe TRBD1 (6 bases). The CDR3 is 17 amino acids. The germline gives CDR1 LGHNA, CDR2 YNFKEQ. Trimming took 1 base from V and 1 from J, leaving 14 bases between them. CDR3 bases: TGTGCCAGCAGCCAAGGGTCAGGGGACGGGGCCAAAAACATTCAGTACTTC. This gives the protein CASSQGSGDGAKNIQYF.